These 10 T cell receptor beta chains came from one sample sequenced in a study of tumor-infiltrating lymphocytes in primary liver carcinoma. The tissue used was unsorted bulk material of about 19-33 mg. RNA and DNA were co-extracted from it with the AllPrep DNA/RNA mini kit. The template, 450 to 650 ng total RNA, yielded TCR beta cDNA made with a constant-region primer. Three nested multiplex PCR rounds, a slightly modified ARM-PCR, produced the libraries for TCR beta. In the first two PCR rounds, TRBV1-TRBV30 forward primers were paired with a C-beta reverse primer, and each round lasted roughly 9 cycles. MiXCR, applied by TCRdb to the multiplex PCR reads, yields one record per CDR3 protein. The table lists fewer than 90,000 distinct CDR3 sequences, approximately 77% of them singletons. The sequencing input was liver tumor tissue from sampling region 1. Described subset: tumor region T1, superior pole. These receptors originate from a man aged 40-49 years with primary liver carcinoma and hepatitis B virus infection.

Worth noting for this clonotype: The CDR3 does not end in the conserved phenylalanine or tryptophan, so this is likely a read error. The chain recombines TRBV11-2 with TRBJ2-7; 8 nucleotides line up with TRBD2. CDR3 length equals 16 residues. J gave up 0 bases and V 1 base, and 5 bases lay outside the gene matches. Germline V CDR1 and CDR2: SGHAT, FQNNGV. The CDR3 region has the DNA TGTGCCAGCAGCTTAGCGCCTAGCGGGCACTCCTACGAGCAGTACCTC. Its protein product is CASSLAPSGHSYEQYL.

This clonotype showed up just once. A junction boundary mismatches the germline segment, possibly from a read error. V gene TRBV4-2 combines with J gene TRBJ2-3; D possibly corresponds to TRBD2 (6 bases). From germline, CDR1 is LGHNA and CDR2 YNFKEQ. The CDR3 sequence is 13 residues long. DNA of the CDR3: TGTGCCAGCAGCCAAGACTTGGGAGGTACGCAGTTTTTT. Encoded protein: CASSQDLGGTQFF.

This clonotype showed up many times. The V gene is TRBV5-1, the J gene TRBJ1-1, with D possibly matching TRBD1 (5 bases). V lost 0 bases and J 7 bases, leaving 16 bases between the germline ends. Germline V lookup: CDR1 SGHRS, CDR2 YFSETQ. The CDR3 contains 15 residues. DNA of the CDR3: TGCGCCAGCAGCTTGGCTCCGGGAAGGCAGGGTGAAGCTTTCTTT. Its protein product is CASSLAPGRQGEAFF. Full variable domain (remainder filled in from reference TRBV5-1 and TRBJ1-1): KAGVTQTPRYLIKTRGQQVTLSCSPISGHRSVSWYQQTPGQGLQFLFEYFSETQRNKGNFPGRFSGRQFSNSRSEMNVSTLELGDSALYLCASSLAPGRQGEAFFGQGTRLTVV.

This rearrangement joins TRBV20-1 to TRBJ2-3; no firm D call. The CDR3 covers 14 residues. Germline CDR1 and CDR2: DFQATT and SNEGSKA (reference sequence). V lost 6 bases and J lost 1, with 14 bases in between. Here the CDR3 DNA reads TGCAGTGCCATCGGCAGAGAGGGCACAGATACGCAGTATTTT. The encoded protein is CSAIGREGTDTQYF.

This clonotype was recorded at least ten times. The chain is built from TRBV13 and TRBJ2-1; TRBD2 agrees at 16 bases. The CDR3 is made up of 16 amino acids. Germline loops: CDR1 PRHDT, CDR2 FYEKMQ (reference sequence). With 4 bases clipped from V and 7 bases from J, the junction kept 4 bases outside the gene matches. CDR3 nucleotide sequence: TGTGCCAGCAGCTGGGGACTAGCGGGAGGGCCGAATGAGCAGTTCTTC. Amino acids: CASSWGLAGGPNEQFF.

With regard to this clonotype: Mismatch with germline at one junction end may stem from a read error. V gene TRBV6-6 combines with J gene TRBJ2-3; tentatively, D is TRBD2 (5 bases). The germline CDR1 and CDR2 sequences are MNHNY and SVGAGI (reference sequence). The CDR3 has 12 residues. In DNA, the CDR3 is TGTGCCAGCAGTTGGGAGCGAGATACACAGTGTTTT. It codes for CASSWERDTQCF.

This clonotype was seen only a few times. One junction end disagrees with the germline gene, perhaps due to a read error. V and J are TRBV2 and TRBJ2-7, with TRBD1 matching over 8 bases. This CDR3 is 14 amino acids long. From germline, CDR1 is SNHLY and CDR2 FYNNEI. CDR3 nucleotides: TGCGCCAGCATCCCCGGACAGGGAGTACACGAGCAGTACTTC. Its translation: CASIPGQGVHEQYF.

As to this clonotype: An end of the junction does not agree with germline; a read error may underlie this. The chain combines TRBV29-1 with TRBJ2-2; possibly TRBD2 for D (7 bases). Per the germline V gene, CDR1 is SQVTM and CDR2 is ANQGSEA. This CDR3 has 13 residues. The CDR3 loop reads CSIGGAYTGELFF. The CDR3, as DNA: TGCAGCATTGGGGGGGCGTACACCGGGGAGCTCTTTTTT.

This chain connects TRBV4-1 to TRBJ2-5; D possibly matches TRBD1 or TRBD2 (5 bases each). The CDR3 sequence is 16 residues long. Trimming removed 9 bases at V and 6 bases at J, with 26 bases between. Germline CDR1 is MGHRA and CDR2 is YSYEKL. As DNA, the CDR3 is TGCGCCAGTAACCAACTTATCGGGGCTAAAGGAAAGACCCAGTACTTC. Translating gives CASNQLIGAKGKTQYF.

Comment on this clonotype: One end of the junction does not line up with germline, which may come from a read error. The genes are TRBV29-1 and TRBJ1-2, with D hard to call. The CDR3 has 12 residues. Germline V gives CDR1 SQVTM, CDR2 ANQGSEA. The DNA for the CDR3 is TGTAGCGTTGGGATAGGCACTTATGGTTACACCTTC. Encoded protein: CSVGIGTYGYTF.